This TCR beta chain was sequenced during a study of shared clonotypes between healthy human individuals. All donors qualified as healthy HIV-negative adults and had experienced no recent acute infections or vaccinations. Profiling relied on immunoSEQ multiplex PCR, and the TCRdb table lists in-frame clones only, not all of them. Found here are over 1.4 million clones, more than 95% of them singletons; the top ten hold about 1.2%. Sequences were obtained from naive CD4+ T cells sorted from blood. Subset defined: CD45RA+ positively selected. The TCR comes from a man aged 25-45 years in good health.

The CDR3 loop reads CASSYRQYNQPQHF. CDR3 DNA sequence: TGTGCCAGCAGTTACCGACAGTACAATCAGCCCCAGCATTTT. The V call is TRBV6-6, the J call TRBJ1-5; D may be TRBD1 (5 bases). Germline CDR1 and CDR2: MNHNY and SVGAGI (reference sequence). CDR3 length: 14 amino acids. The ends were cut back, 2 bases at V and 3 bases at J, with 8 bases in the middle.